This T cell receptor (beta chain) was found in a study of T cell responses to AZD1222 COVID-19 vaccine. General study results and limits: Nearly half of spike-specific TCRs reportedly target unmutated variant regions. White British donors predominated, females outnumbered males, and clonal diversity was possibly underestimated. Spike regions recognized by vaccine-associated CD4 TCRs spanned the protein, led by 160-218 and 743-854. Increases in Spike-specific TCR breadth and depth were seen after two AZD1222 doses.

Comment on this clone: Its antigen is not known.

There are 13 residues in the CDR3. Trimming cost V 1 base and J 10 bases, with 8 bases left between them. Some clones are missing from TCRdb's copy, which holds only in-frame ones; the method was immunoSEQ multiplex PCR. This table has some 96,000 clones, around 89% appearing once. The chain uses TRBV12-3 or TRBV12-4 and TRBJ1-6; tentative D call: TRBD1 (6 bases). This TCR came from an adult in good health. Sample: peripheral blood, taken on day 0 of AZD1222 vaccination. CDR3 DNA: TGTGCCAGCAGTTTAGACAGGGACTCACCCCTCCACTTT. It specifies CASSLDRDSPLHF.